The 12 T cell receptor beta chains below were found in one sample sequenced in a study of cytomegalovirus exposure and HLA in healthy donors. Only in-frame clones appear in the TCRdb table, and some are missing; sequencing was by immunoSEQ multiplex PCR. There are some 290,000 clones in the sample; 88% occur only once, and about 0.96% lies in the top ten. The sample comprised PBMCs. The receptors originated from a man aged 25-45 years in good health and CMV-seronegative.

CDR3 residues: CASSRGYTEAFF. CDR3 nucleotides: TGTGCCAGCAGCCGCGGGTACACTGAAGCTTTCTTT. The chain uses TRBV7-9 and TRBJ1-1; D uncertain. The CDR3 has 12 amino acids. The germline CDR1 and CDR2 sequences are SEHNR and FQNEAQ (reference sequence). V lost 5 bases, J lost 3 bases, and 7 bases lay in between.

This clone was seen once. The CDR3 sequence is CASNRNNEQFF. The CDR3 region has the DNA TGTGCCAGCAATCGTAACAATGAGCAGTTCTTC. V is TRBV2 and J is TRBJ2-1, with D hard to call. Germline V gives CDR1 SNHLY, CDR2 FYNNEI. CDR3 length: 11 residues. V gave up 7 bases and J gave up 5 bases, with 6 bases separating them.

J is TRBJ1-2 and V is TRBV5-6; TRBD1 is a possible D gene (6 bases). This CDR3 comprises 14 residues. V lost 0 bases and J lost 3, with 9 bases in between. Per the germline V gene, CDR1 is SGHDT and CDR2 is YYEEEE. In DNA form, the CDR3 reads TGTGCCAGCAGCTTGGGTCAGGGGCACTATGGCTACACCTTC. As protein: CASSLGQGHYGYTF.

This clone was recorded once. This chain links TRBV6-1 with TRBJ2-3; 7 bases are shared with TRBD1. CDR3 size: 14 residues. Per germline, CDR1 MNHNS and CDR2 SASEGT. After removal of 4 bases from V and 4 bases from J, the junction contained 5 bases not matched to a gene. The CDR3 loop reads CASSGTGGPDTQYF. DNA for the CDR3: TGTGCCAGCAGTGGGACAGGAGGACCAGATACGCAGTATTTT.

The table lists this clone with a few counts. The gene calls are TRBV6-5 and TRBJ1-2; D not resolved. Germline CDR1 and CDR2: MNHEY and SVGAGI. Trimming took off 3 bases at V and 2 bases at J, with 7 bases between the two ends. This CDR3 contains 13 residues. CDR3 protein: CASSYSENYGYTF. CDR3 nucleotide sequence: TGTGCCAGCAGTTATTCCGAGAACTATGGCTACACCTTC.

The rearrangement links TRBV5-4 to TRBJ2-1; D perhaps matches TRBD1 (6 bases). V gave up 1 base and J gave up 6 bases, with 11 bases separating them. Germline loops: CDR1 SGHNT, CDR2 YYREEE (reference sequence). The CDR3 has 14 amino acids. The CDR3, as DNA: TGTGCCAGCAGCTTGTTACAGGGTGCCAATGAGCAGTTCTTC. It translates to CASSLLQGANEQFF.

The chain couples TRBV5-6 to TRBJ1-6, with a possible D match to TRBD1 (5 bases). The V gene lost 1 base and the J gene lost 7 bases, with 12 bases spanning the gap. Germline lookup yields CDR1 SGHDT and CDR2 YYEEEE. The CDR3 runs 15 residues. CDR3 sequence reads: CASSLRTGANSPLHF. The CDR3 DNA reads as TGTGCCAGCAGCTTGAGAACAGGTGCGAATTCACCCCTCCACTTT.

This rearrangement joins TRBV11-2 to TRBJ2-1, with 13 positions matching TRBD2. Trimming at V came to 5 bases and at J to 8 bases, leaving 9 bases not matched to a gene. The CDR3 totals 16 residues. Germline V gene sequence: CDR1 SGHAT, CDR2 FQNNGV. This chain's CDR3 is CASSPVPGLAGDEQFF. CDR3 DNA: TGTGCCAGCAGCCCTGTTCCTGGACTAGCGGGGGATGAGCAGTTCTTC.

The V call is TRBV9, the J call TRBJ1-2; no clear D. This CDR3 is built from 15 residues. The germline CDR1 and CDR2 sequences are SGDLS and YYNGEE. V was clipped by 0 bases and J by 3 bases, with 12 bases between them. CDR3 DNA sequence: TGTGCCAGCAGCGTAGAGCCGGGTCCCTACTATGGCTACACCTTC. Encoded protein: CASSVEPGPYYGYTF. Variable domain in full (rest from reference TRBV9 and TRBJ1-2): DSGVTQTPKHLITATGQRVTLRCSPRSGDLSVYWYQQSLDQGLQFLIQYYNGEERAKGNILERFSAQQFPDLHSELNLSSLELGDSALYFCASSVEPGPYYGYTFGSGTRLTVV.

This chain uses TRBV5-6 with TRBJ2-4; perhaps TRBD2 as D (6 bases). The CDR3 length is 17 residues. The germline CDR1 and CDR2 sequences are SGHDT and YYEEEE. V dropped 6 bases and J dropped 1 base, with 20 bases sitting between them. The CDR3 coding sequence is TGTGCCAGCACCCCCCCCCGGGGGTTGGGTGCCAAAAACATTCAGTACTTC. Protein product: CASTPPRGLGAKNIQYF.

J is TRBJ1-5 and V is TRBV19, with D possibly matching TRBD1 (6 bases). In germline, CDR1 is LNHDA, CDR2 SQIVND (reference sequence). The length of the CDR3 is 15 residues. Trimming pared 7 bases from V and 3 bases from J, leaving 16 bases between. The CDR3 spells CASTSTGGINQPQHF. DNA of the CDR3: TGTGCCAGTACCTCGACAGGCGGCATCAATCAGCCCCAGCATTTT.

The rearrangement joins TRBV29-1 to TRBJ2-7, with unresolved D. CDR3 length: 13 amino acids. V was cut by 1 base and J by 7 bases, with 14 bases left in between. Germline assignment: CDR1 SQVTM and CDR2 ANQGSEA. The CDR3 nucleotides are TGCAGCGTTGAAGGGGCAGGCCTTGGAGAGCAGTACTTC. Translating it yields CSVEGAGLGEQYF.